The next 10 T cell receptor beta chains were all read from a single sample in a study of Graves' ophthalmopathy and Graves' hyperthyroidism. Beta-chain TCR CDR3 regions were amplified from RNA transcripts. In the first round, RT-PCR was carried out with HTBI primers, and a multiplex PCR formed the second round. TCRdb re-derived calls from the multiplex PCR reads in MiXCR, one entry per CDR3 protein. The table includes 400,000 or so distinct CDR3 sequences, just over 15% detected once. Sequencing used peripheral blood. These receptor sequences come from a woman aged 18-35 years with stable Graves' hyperthyroidism.

This clonotype came up a few times. Possible read error: a much larger clone is one base away. This chain connects TRBV28 to TRBJ1-1; 9 bases fit TRBD1. This CDR3 contains 15 residues. Germline assignment: CDR1 MDHEN and CDR2 SYDVKM. The CDR3 region is CASSLSGTGNTEACF. The DNA of the CDR3 is TGTGCCAGCAGTTTATCCGGGACAGGGAACACTGAAGCTTGCTTT.

This clonotype has only a few counts. The V gene is TRBV11-1, the J gene TRBJ2-2; 9 bases are shared with TRBD1. Germline CDR1 SGHAT, CDR2 FQDESV (reference sequence). Losses at the gene ends were 7 bases for V and 4 bases for J; bases not matched to a gene: 10. CDR3 length: 16 amino acids. CDR3 sequence (DNA): TGTGCCAGCACCCAATTCGGACAGGGGTCCACCGGGGAGCTGTTTTTT. Translation gives CASTQFGQGSTGELFF.

This clonotype showed up many times. V is TRBV2 and J is TRBJ1-6; tentatively, D is TRBD1 (6 bases). CDR1 SNHLY and CDR2 FYNNEI come from the germline V gene. Trimming took 3 bases from V and 6 from J, leaving 18 bases between them. The CDR3 totals 17 residues. The chain's CDR3 is CASSDLGGGQTNSPLHF. Here the CDR3 DNA reads TGTGCCAGCAGTGACTTAGGGGGTGGACAGACTAATTCACCCCTCCACTTT.

This clonotype was seen ten or more times. This chain links TRBV10-3 with TRBJ2-7; TRBD1 matches at 10 bases. Germline lookup yields CDR1 ENHRY and CDR2 SYGVKD. The ends lost 2 bases at V and 5 bases at J; junction bases unmatched: 6. This CDR3 is built from 15 residues. The CDR3 DNA reads as TGTGCCATCAGTGAGACTGACAGGGGGCACGACGAGCAGTACTTC. Its protein is CAISETDRGHDEQYF.

At least ten counts were recorded for this clonotype. The V and J genes are TRBV27 and TRBJ1-2, with 7 bases identical to TRBD1. CDR1 is MNHEY, CDR2 SMNVEV, per germline (reference sequence). The V gene end was trimmed by 3 bases and the J gene end by 4 bases; junction bases not matched to a gene: 8. This CDR3 has 15 amino acids. CDR3 protein: CASSFILGGAYGYTF. CDR3 bases: TGTGCCAGCAGTTTCATTCTAGGGGGCGCCTATGGCTACACCTTC.

At least ten counts were recorded for this clonotype. The V gene is TRBV6-5, the J gene TRBJ2-7; 8 bases match TRBD1. V shed 3 bases and J 4 bases; nucleotides not matched to a gene: 8. The CDR3 sequence is 15 residues long. Germline CDR1 reads MNHEY; CDR2 reads SVGAGI. Here the CDR3 reads CASSYSGTGPYEQYF. DNA for the CDR3: TGTGCCAGCAGTTATTCCGGGACAGGTCCTTACGAGCAGTACTTC.

There are many counts of this clonotype. The chain is built from TRBV20-1 and TRBJ2-7; D not certain. This CDR3 region has 12 residues. CDR1 is DFQATT and CDR2 is SNEGSKA in the germline V gene (reference sequence). Between the trimmed V and J ends, which lost 3 bases and 3 bases, there was a span of 9 bases. The CDR3 reads CSARLESYEQYF. The CDR3 DNA follows: TGCAGTGCTAGGCTGGAGAGCTACGAGCAGTACTTC.

This clonotype was detected ten times or more. The rearrangement links TRBV24-1 to TRBJ2-5, with D perhaps TRBD1 (5 bases). The CDR3 extends over 18 amino acids. V was shortened by 0 bases and J by 3 bases, with 19 bases between the two germline ends. CDR1 is KGHDR and CDR2 is SFDVKD in the germline V gene. CDR3 protein: CATSDLEKAQGTKETQYF. In nucleotides, the CDR3 is TGTGCCACCAGTGATTTGGAGAAAGCGCAGGGTACCAAAGAGACCCAGTACTTC.

In this sample, this clonotype turned up many times. The chain employs TRBV5-1 and TRBJ2-7; D possibly corresponds to TRBD1 (6 bases). The germline gives CDR1 SGHRS, CDR2 YFSETQ. The CDR3 covers 13 residues. Trimming removed 4 bases from V and 3 bases from J, with 11 bases in between. Here the CDR3 reads CASSGPGHYEQYF. Here the CDR3 DNA reads TGCGCCAGCAGCGGTCCGGGACACTACGAGCAGTACTTC.

This clonotype was detected ten times or more. The V and J genes are TRBV15 and TRBJ2-5; 7 bases line up with TRBD2. V lost 4 bases to trimming and J lost 6 bases; unmatched junction nucleotides: 11. The germline V gene has CDR1 LNHNV and CDR2 YYDKDF (reference sequence). CDR3 length: 15 amino acids. CDR3 protein: CATSISGTTEQTQYF. The CDR3 DNA reads TGTGCCACCAGCATATCCGGGACTACCGAGCAGACCCAGTACTTC.